The present T cell receptor beta chain was sequenced within a study of cytomegalovirus exposure and HLA in healthy donors. In the PCR, 60 Vbeta and 13 Jbeta primers were used. Clones were read by immunoSEQ multiplex PCR, and TCRdb kept only the in-frame ones, dropping some. The data contain fewer than 100,000 clones, just under 80% of them singletons. Germline assignment: CDR1 MDHEN and CDR2 SYDVKM. V shed 3 bases and J shed 2 bases, with 7 bases lying between them. This CDR3 is 13 amino acids long. The V and J genes are TRBV28 and TRBJ1-1; D gene unclear. This clonotype was obtained from a male donor in good health and CMV-seropositive. The sample comprised PBMCs. CDR3 protein: CASSFTVNTEAFF. CDR3 DNA: TGTGCCAGCAGTTTCACGGTAAACACTGAAGCTTTCTTT.